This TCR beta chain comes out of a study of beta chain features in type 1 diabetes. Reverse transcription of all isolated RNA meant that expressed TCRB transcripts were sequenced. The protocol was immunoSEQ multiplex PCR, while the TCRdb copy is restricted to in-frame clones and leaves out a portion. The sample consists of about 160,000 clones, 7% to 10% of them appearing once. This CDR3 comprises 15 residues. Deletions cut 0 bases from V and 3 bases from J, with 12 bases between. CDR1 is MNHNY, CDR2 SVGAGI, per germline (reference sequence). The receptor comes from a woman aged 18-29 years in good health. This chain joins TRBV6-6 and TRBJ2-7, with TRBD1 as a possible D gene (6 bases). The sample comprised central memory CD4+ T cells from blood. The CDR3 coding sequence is TGTGCCAGCAGTTACTCGGGGGAAGGGGGCTACGAGCAGTACTTC. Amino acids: CASSYSGEGGYEQYF.